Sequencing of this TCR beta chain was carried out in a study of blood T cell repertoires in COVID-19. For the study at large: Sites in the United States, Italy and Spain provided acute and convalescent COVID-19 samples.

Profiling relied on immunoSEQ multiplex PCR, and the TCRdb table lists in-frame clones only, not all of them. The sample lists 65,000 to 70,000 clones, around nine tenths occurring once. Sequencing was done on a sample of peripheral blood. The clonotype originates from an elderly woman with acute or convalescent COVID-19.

The CDR3 DNA sequence: TGTGCCAGCAGTTACTCCGGGACAGCCTACGAGCAGTACTTC. Translating it yields CASSYSGTAYEQYF. The chain links TRBV6-2 or TRBV6-3 to TRBJ2-7, with TRBD1 identical over 7 bases. The CDR3 spans 14 residues. In germline, CDR1 is MNHEY, CDR2 SVGEGT. V shed 0 bases, J shed 2 bases, and the junction held 1 base outside the gene matches.